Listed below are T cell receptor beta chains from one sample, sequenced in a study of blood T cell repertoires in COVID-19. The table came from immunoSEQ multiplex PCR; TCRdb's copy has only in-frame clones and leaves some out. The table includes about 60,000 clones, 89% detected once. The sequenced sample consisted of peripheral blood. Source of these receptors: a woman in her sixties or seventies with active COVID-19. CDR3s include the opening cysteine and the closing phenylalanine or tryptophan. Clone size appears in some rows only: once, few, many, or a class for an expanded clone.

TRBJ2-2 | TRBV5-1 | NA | CATRLADTGELFF
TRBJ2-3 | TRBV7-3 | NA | CASSSGLAGTDTQYF
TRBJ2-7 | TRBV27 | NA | CASSWGLAGGYEQYF
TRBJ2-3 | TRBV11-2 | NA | CASSLGLSSGGTDTQYF
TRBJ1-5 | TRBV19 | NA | CASSINNQPQHF
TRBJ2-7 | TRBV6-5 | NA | CASSPEGPDYEQYF
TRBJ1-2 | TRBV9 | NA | CASSAAGTAYGYTF
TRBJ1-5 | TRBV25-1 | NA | CASSWQGRSQPQHF
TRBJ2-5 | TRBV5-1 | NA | CASSLQGGETQYF
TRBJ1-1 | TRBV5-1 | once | CASSYRQDTEAFF